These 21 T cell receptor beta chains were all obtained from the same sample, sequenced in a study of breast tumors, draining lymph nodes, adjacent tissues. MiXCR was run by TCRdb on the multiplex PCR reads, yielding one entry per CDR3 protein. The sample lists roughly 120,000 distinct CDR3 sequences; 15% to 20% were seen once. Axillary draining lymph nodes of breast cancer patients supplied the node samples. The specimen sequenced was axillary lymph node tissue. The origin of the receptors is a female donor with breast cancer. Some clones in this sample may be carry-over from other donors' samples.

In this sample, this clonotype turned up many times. CDR3 nucleotides: TGCAGTGCTGGACTCCAAGAGACCCAGTACTTC. Its translation: CSAGLQETQYF. The V and J genes are TRBV20-1 and TRBJ2-5; TRBD2 is a possible D gene (5 bases). Germline V CDR1 and CDR2: DFQATT, SNEGSKA (reference sequence). CDR3 length equals 11 residues. The V and J ends lost 5 bases and 1 base respectively, with 5 bases between them.

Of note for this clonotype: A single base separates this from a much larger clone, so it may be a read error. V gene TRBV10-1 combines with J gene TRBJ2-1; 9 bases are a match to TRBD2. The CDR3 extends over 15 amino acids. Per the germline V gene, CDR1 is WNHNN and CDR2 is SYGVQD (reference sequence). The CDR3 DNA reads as TGCGCCAGCAGTGATACAGCGGGGGGCTACAATGAGCAGTCCTTC. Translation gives CASSDTAGGYNEQSF.

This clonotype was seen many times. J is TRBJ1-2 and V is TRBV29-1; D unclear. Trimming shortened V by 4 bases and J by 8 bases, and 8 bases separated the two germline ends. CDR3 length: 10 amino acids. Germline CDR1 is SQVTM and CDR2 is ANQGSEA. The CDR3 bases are TGCAGCGTTGGGCCGGACGGCTACACCTTC. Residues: CSVGPDGYTF.

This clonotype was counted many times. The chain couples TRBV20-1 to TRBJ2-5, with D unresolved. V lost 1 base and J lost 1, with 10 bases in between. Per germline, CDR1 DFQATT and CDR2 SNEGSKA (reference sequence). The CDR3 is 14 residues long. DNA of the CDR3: TGCAGTGCTAGAGGGCCTACCCTCCAAGAGACCCAGTACTTC. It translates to CSARGPTLQETQYF.

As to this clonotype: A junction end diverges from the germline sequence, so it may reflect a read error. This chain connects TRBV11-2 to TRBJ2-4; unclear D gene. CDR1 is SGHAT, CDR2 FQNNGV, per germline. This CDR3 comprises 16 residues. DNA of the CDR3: TGTGCCAGCAGCTTACTGGGGTTCGCAGCCGAAAACATTCAGTACTTC. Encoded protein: CASSLLGFAAENIQYF.

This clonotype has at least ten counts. For the CDR3, the DNA is TGCAGCGATCTTCATGACAGTGGCTACACCTTC. This sequence encodes CSDLHDSGYTF. V and J are TRBV29-1 and TRBJ1-2; maybe TRBD1 (5 bases). From germline, CDR1 is SQVTM and CDR2 ANQGSEA. The CDR3 runs 11 residues. V shed 7 bases and J shed 7 bases, with 13 bases lying between them.

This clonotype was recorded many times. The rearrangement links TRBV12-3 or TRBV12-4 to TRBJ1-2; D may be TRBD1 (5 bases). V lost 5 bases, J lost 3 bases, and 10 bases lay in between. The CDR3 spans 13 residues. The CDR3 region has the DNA TGTGCCAGCAGTGTCCAGGGCCACTATGGCTACACCTTC. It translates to CASSVQGHYGYTF.

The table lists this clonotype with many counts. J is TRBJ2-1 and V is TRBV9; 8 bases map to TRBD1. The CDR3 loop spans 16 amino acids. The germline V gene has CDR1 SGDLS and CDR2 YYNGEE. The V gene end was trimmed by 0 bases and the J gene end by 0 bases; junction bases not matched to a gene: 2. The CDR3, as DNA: TGTGCCAGCAGCGTAGGGACAGGGAGCTCCTACAATGAGCAGTTCTTC. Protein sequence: CASSVGTGSSYNEQFF.

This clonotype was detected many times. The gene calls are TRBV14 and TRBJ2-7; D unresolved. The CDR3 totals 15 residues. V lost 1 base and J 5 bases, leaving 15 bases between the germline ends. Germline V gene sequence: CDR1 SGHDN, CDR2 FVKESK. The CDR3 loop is CASSQVRLAAHEQYF. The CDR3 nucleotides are TGTGCCAGCAGCCAAGTACGCCTCGCGGCCCACGAGCAGTACTTC.

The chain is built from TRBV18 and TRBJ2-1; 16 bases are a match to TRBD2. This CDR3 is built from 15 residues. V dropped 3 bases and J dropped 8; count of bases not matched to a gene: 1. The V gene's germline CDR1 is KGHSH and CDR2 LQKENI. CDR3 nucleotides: TGTGCCAGCTCACCGGGACTAGCGGGGGGGGATGAGCAGTTCTTC. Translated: CASSPGLAGGDEQFF.

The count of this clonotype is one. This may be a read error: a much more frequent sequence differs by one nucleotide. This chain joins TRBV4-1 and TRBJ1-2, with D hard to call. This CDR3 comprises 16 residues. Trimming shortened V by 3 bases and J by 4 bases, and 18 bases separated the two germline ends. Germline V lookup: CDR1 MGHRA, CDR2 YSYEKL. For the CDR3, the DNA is TGCGCCAGCAGCCATGCCCCAGACGAGAGAGTCTATGGCTACACCTTC. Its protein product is CASSHAPDERVYGYTF.

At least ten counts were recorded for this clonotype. The CDR3, as DNA: TGCAGTGCCCCCAGACAGGGCGCGAACACCGGGGAGCTGTTTTTT. It yields the protein CSAPRQGANTGELFF. This chain joins TRBV20-1 and TRBJ2-2; 7 positions match TRBD1. J gave up 0 bases and V 6 bases, and 7 bases lay outside the gene matches. This CDR3 is 15 amino acids long. Germline V gene lookup returns CDR1 DFQATT and CDR2 SNEGSKA (reference sequence).

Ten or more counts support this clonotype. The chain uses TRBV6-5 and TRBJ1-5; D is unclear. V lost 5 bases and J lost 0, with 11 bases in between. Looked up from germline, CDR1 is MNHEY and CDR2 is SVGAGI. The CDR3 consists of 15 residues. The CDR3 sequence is CASSQRPNSNQPQHF. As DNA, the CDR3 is TGTGCCAGCAGTCAGAGGCCGAATAGCAATCAGCCCCAGCATTTT.

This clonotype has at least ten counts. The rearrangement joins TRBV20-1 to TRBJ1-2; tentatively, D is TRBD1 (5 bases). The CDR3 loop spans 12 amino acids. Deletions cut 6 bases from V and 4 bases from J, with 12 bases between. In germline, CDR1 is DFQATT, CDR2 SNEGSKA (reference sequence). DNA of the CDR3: TGCAGTGCAACACTGGGACCCTATGGCTACACCTTC. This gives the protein CSATLGPYGYTF.

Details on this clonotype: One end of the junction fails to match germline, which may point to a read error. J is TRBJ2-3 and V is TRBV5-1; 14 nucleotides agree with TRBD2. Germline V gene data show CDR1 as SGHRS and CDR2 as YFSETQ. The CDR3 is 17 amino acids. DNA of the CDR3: TGCGCCAGCAGCCCGAAGACTAGCGGGGGGGCGGCAGATACGCAGTATTTC. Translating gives CASSPKTSGGAADTQYF.

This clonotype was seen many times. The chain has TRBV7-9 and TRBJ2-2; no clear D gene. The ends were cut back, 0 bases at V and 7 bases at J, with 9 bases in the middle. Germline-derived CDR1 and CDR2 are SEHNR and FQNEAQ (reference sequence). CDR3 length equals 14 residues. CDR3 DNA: TGTGCCAGCAGCTTAGCGGGTGGCGGCGGGGAGCTGTTTTTT. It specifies CASSLAGGGGELFF.

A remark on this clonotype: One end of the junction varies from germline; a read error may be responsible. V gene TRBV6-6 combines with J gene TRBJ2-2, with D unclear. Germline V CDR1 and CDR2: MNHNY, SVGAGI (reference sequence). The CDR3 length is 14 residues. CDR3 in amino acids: CASSYSSDTRELFF. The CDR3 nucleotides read TGTGCCAGCAGTTACTCGAGCGACACCAGGGAGCTGTTTTTT.

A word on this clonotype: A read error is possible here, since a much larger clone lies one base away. CDR3 sequence reads: CAGSSGLKSYEQYF. In DNA, the CDR3 is TGTGCCGGCAGCTCGGGACTTAAAAGTTACGAGCAGTACTTC. The J gene is TRBJ2-7, the V gene TRBV7-2; D may be TRBD2 (6 bases). CDR1 is SGHTA and CDR2 is FQGNSA in the germline V gene. This CDR3 has 14 residues.

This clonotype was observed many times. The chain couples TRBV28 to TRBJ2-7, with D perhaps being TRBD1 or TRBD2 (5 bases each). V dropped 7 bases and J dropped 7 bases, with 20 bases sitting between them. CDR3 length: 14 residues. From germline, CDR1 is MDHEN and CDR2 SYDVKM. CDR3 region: CASIRDLAKGEQYF. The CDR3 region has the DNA TGTGCCAGCATCCGAGACCTAGCAAAGGGGGAGCAGTACTTC. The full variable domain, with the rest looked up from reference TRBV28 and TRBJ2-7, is DVKVTQSSRYLVKRTGEKVFLECVQDMDHENMFWYRQDPGLGLRLIYFSYDVKMKEKGDIPEGYSVSREKKERFSLILESASTNQTSMYLCASIRDLAKGEQYFGPGTRLTVT.

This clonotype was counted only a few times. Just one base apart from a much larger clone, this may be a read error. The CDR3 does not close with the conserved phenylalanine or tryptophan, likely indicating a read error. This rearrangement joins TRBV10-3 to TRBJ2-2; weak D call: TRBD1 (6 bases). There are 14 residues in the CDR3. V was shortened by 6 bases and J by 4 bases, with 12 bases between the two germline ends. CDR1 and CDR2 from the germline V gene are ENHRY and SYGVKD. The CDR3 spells CAISPDRLTGELFS. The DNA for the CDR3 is TGTGCCATCAGCCCGGACAGACTCACCGGGGAGCTGTTTTCT.

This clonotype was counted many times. In DNA form, the CDR3 reads TGCAGTGCTAGCTTAAGCACAGATACGCAGTATTTT. As protein: CSASLSTDTQYF. The gene calls are TRBV20-1 and TRBJ2-3; D is unresolved. The CDR3 contains 12 residues. The V and J ends lost 3 bases and 0 bases respectively, with 4 bases between them. Germline V gene data show CDR1 as DFQATT and CDR2 as SNEGSKA (reference sequence).